One sample yielded the 23 T cell receptor beta chains listed below, sequenced in a study of blood T cell repertoires in COVID-19. The data were produced by immunoSEQ multiplex PCR, yet TCRdb's version contains in-frame clones alone and is incomplete. The table lists 270,000 or so clones, about 80% of them singletons, with less than 10% in the top ten. The specimen sequenced was peripheral blood. These receptors were obtained from a human donor in a cohort sampled during active COVID-19.

V is TRBV21-1 and J is TRBJ2-1; the tabulated D call, TRBD2, remains unverified against the DNA. TRBV21-1 is classified as a pseudogene. The CDR3 extends over 17 amino acids. This CDR3 reads CASSKGLSVMSVHEQFF. CDR3 coding DNA: TGTGCCAGCAGCAAAGGTTTGAGCGTCATGTCTGTGCATGAGCAGTTCTTC.

The rearrangement uses TRBV20-1 and TRBJ1-2; possibly TRBD1 for D (5 bases). CDR1 is DFQATT and CDR2 is SNEGSKA in the germline V gene (reference sequence). The CDR3 runs 11 residues. Trimming left V 6 bases short and J 9 bases short, with 14 bases between. The CDR3 sequence is CSAPWQGSYTF. The CDR3 DNA reads TGCAGTGCCCCGTGGCAGGGTAGCTACACCTTC.

This chain links TRBV9 with TRBJ1-2; TRBD1 agrees at 8 bases. Looked up from germline, CDR1 is SGDLS and CDR2 is YYNGEE. V trimming: 4 bases; J trimming: 4 bases; junction bases outside the gene matches: 12. This CDR3 comprises 16 residues. Here the CDR3 reads CASSPGPGTGIYGYTF. In nucleotides, the CDR3 is TGTGCCAGCAGCCCAGGTCCCGGGACAGGTATCTATGGCTACACCTTC.

This chain's CDR3 is CASSLGVAGTQETQYF. The CDR3 bases are TGTGCCAGCAGTTTGGGGGTAGCGGGGACCCAAGAGACCCAGTACTTC. V gene TRBV28 combines with J gene TRBJ2-5; 8 bases align to TRBD2. This CDR3 region has 16 residues. The J segment lost 1 base and the V segment lost 3 bases, leaving 7 bases of the junction unmatched. Germline loops: CDR1 MDHEN, CDR2 SYDVKM.

This rearrangement joins TRBV18 to TRBJ2-1; weak D call: TRBD1 (7 bases). The CDR3 consists of 16 residues. Germline V CDR1 and CDR2: KGHSH, LQKENI. V lost 7 bases, J lost 10 bases, and 26 bases lay in between. The CDR3 spells CASLRERGRTPGEQFF. For the CDR3, the DNA is TGTGCCAGCTTACGGGAGAGGGGGCGGACCCCGGGGGAGCAGTTCTTC.

V usage is TRBV5-1 and J usage is TRBJ1-1, with 10 bases identical to TRBD1. Germline V gene sequence: CDR1 SGHRS, CDR2 YFSETQ. CDR3 length: 16 amino acids. V dropped 0 bases and J dropped 6; count of bases not matched to a gene: 8. The DNA for the CDR3 is TGCGCCAGCAGCTTGGGGCGTGGACAGGGGGTTCCTGAAGCTTTCTTT. Translated, it gives CASSLGRGQGVPEAFF.

The V call is TRBV14, the J call TRBJ1-1; possibly TRBD1 for D (5 bases). Germline CDR1 reads SGHDN; CDR2 reads FVKESK. This CDR3 spans 14 amino acids. Trimming took off 4 bases at V and 4 bases at J, with 13 bases between the two ends. In DNA form, the CDR3 reads TGTGCCAGCAGCCCATACAGGACCCTCACTGAAGCTTTCTTT. This gives the protein CASSPYRTLTEAFF.

The rearrangement uses TRBV15 and TRBJ1-1; 9 nucleotides agree with TRBD1. Trimming cost V 0 bases and J 2 bases; bases outside gene matches: 13. This CDR3 spans 19 amino acids. Germline CDR1 LNHNV, CDR2 YYDKDF (reference sequence). The CDR3 DNA reads TGTGCCACCAGCAGAGATCGGAGGACCGGGACAGGGTATAACACTGAAGCTTTCTTT. Protein: CATSRDRRTGTGYNTEAFF.

The genes are TRBV20-1 and TRBJ1-3; a weak D match, TRBD1 (6 bases). The CDR3 has 14 residues. Germline CDR1 reads DFQATT; CDR2 reads SNEGSKA (reference sequence). The V end lost 4 bases, the J end lost 0 bases, and 10 bases lay between the germline ends. The CDR3 loop reads CSAIDRSSGNTIYF. CDR3 bases: TGCAGTGCTATTGACAGGTCCTCTGGAAACACCATATATTTT.

The chain joins TRBV5-1 to TRBJ2-1; possibly TRBD1 for D (6 bases). Trimming cost V 4 bases and J 5 bases, with 10 bases left between them. Germline V gives CDR1 SGHRS, CDR2 YFSETQ. The CDR3 contains 13 residues. The CDR3 protein is CASSADRNNEQFF. CDR3 nucleotides: TGCGCCAGCAGCGCGGACAGAAACAATGAGCAGTTCTTC. Complete variable domain (other parts from reference TRBV5-1 and TRBJ2-1): KAGVTQTPRYLIKTRGQQVTLSCSPISGHRSVSWYQQTPGQGLQFLFEYFSETQRNKGNFPGRFSGRQFSNSRSEMNVSTLELGDSALYLCASSADRNNEQFFGPGTRLTVL.

V and J are TRBV19 and TRBJ1-2; D perhaps matches TRBD1 (5 bases). From germline, CDR1 is LNHDA and CDR2 SQIVND (reference sequence). CDR3 length: 16 amino acids. V lost 1 base, J lost 4 bases, and 16 bases lay in between. The DNA for the CDR3 is TGTGCCAGTAGTATAGGAAATGGGGCAGACTTCTATGGCTACACCTTC. It is translated as CASSIGNGADFYGYTF.

The rearrangement joins TRBV7-8 to TRBJ1-5, with D possibly TRBD1 on 5 matching bases. Trimming left V 5 bases short and J 3 bases short, with 23 bases between. CDR1 is SGHVS and CDR2 is FQNEAQ in the germline V gene. This CDR3 contains 18 residues. The CDR3, as DNA: TGTGCCAGCAGCCCCCGTGCAAGCTCATGGACAAACAATCAGCCCCAGCATTTT. Its protein is CASSPRASSWTNNQPQHF.

V gene TRBV18 combines with J gene TRBJ2-7, with D possibly matching TRBD1 (5 bases). This CDR3 has 15 amino acids. The V end lost 3 bases, the J end lost 4 bases, and 16 bases lay between the germline ends. Germline CDR1 and CDR2: KGHSH and LQKENI. CDR3 protein: CASSPPLGAGYEQYF. The CDR3 nucleotides are TGTGCCAGCTCACCCCCCCTAGGGGCTGGATACGAGCAGTACTTC.

V gene TRBV7-9 combines with J gene TRBJ1-2; 7 bases fit TRBD1. V trimming: 5 bases; J trimming: 6 bases; junction bases outside the gene matches: 6. Per the germline V gene, CDR1 is SEHNR and CDR2 is FQNEAQ (reference sequence). The CDR3 length is 13 residues. The CDR3 nucleotides are TGTGCCAGCAGCCCCGACAGGGTCCATGGCTACACCTTC. It translates to CASSPDRVHGYTF.

This clone was observed at least ten times. V usage is TRBV5-6 and J usage is TRBJ1-1, with 8 bases fitting TRBD1. The germline V gene encodes CDR1 SGHDT and CDR2 YYEEEE. V shed 3 bases, J shed 1 base, and the junction held 2 bases outside the gene matches. CDR3 length: 14 residues. DNA for the CDR3: TGTGCCAGCAGCTCCGGGACAGGGAACACTGAAGCTTTCTTT. Protein product: CASSSGTGNTEAFF.

This clone appeared once. This chain joins TRBV5-6 and TRBJ2-1, with unresolved D. Germline V CDR1 and CDR2: SGHDT, YYEEEE. There are 18 residues in the CDR3. Deletions cut 3 bases from V and 1 base from J, with 20 bases between. The CDR3 is CASSSPLSQPRSYNEQFF. CDR3 DNA sequence: TGTGCCAGCAGCTCCCCCTTATCCCAACCGAGGTCCTACAATGAGCAGTTCTTC.

V gene TRBV28 combines with J gene TRBJ1-6, with D perhaps matching TRBD1 (5 bases). CDR3 length: 13 amino acids. CDR1 and CDR2 from the germline V gene are MDHEN and SYDVKM. The V gene lost 8 bases and the J gene lost 7 bases, with 12 bases spanning the gap. CDR3 DNA: TGTGCCAGCCCGAGGAAGGGGAATTCACCCCTCCACTTT. Translating gives CASPRKGNSPLHF.

J is TRBJ1-3 and V is TRBV25-1, with D hard to call. The ends were cut back, 0 bases at V and 1 base at J, with 7 bases in the middle. Per germline, CDR1 MGHDK and CDR2 SYGVNS. The CDR3 runs 15 residues. The CDR3 region is CASSEYRGSGNTIYF. The CDR3, as DNA: TGTGCCAGCAGTGAATATAGAGGGTCTGGAAACACCATATATTTT.

V is TRBV6-1 and J is TRBJ1-5, with unresolved D. This CDR3 is 16 amino acids long. CDR1 MNHNS and CDR2 SASEGT come from the germline V gene. Trimming took off 4 bases at V and 0 bases at J, with 13 bases between the two ends. The CDR3 region is CASSAWSFLSNQPQHF. DNA of the CDR3: TGTGCCAGCAGTGCCTGGAGTTTCCTTAGCAATCAGCCCCAGCATTTT.

This chain connects TRBV18 to TRBJ2-3, with TRBD2 matching 9 bases. V lost 4 bases to trimming and J lost 4 bases; unmatched junction nucleotides: 6. This CDR3 spans 15 amino acids. Germline lookup yields CDR1 KGHSH and CDR2 LQKENI. In DNA, the CDR3 is TGTGCCAGCTCACGGGAAGCGGGAGGCGCAGATACGCAGTATTTT. It is translated as CASSREAGGADTQYF.

The rearrangement joins TRBV9 to TRBJ2-2, with TRBD2 matching 15 bases. The ends lost 4 bases at V and 5 bases at J; junction bases unmatched: 15. The CDR3 runs to 20 residues. The germline gives CDR1 SGDLS, CDR2 YYNGEE. The CDR3 spells CASSIRTSGGAEARTGELFF. The CDR3 DNA reads as TGTGCCAGCAGCATTAGGACTAGCGGGGGGGCCGAAGCGAGGACCGGGGAGCTGTTTTTT.

The rearrangement joins TRBV6-2 or TRBV6-3 to TRBJ2-7, with a possible D match to TRBD1 (5 bases). The CDR3 length is 14 residues. Germline V CDR1 and CDR2: MNHEY, SVGEGT. V lost 4 bases and J 2 bases, leaving 12 bases between the germline ends. CDR3 loop: CASSSRDRAYEQYF. In nucleotides, the CDR3 is TGTGCCAGCAGTTCGCGCGACAGAGCCTACGAGCAGTACTTC.

CDR3: CASSPPGLAGNEQFF. DNA of the CDR3: TGTGCCAGCAGCCCTCCGGGACTAGCTGGGAATGAGCAGTTCTTC. This chain links TRBV7-8 with TRBJ2-1; 9 bases map to TRBD2. V lost 5 bases to trimming and J lost 7 bases; unmatched junction nucleotides: 9. Germline values: CDR1 SGHVS, CDR2 FQNEAQ. The CDR3 totals 15 residues.